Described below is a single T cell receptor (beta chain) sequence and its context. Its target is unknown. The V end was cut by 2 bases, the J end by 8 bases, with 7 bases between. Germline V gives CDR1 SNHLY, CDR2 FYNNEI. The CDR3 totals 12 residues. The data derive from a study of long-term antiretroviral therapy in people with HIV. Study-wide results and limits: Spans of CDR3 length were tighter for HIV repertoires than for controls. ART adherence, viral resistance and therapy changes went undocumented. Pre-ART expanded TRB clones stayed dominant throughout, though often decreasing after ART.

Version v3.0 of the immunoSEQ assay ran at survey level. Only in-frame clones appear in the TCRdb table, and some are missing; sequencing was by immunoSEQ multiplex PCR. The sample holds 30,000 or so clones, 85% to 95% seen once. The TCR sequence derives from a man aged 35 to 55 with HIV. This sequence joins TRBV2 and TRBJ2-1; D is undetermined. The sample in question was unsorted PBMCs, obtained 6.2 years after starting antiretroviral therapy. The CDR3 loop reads CASSEMVYEQFF. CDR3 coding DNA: TGTGCCAGCAGTGAAATGGTGTATGAGCAGTTCTTC.